This TCR beta chain emerged from a study of identical twins. Germline CDR1 is DFQATT and CDR2 is SNEGSKA (reference sequence). The CDR3 runs 13 residues. Trimming removed 4 bases from V and 3 bases from J, with 10 bases in between. This clonotype turned up a few times. MiXCR, applied by TCRdb to the 5' RACE reads, yields one record per CDR3 protein. The table shows under 800,000 distinct CDR3 sequences, with less than 25% occurring only once. These data also featured in a second study, about T cells expressing NK-cell markers.

This TCR came from a woman aged 18-35 years in good health. Material: PBMCs. This sequence joins TRBV20-1 and TRBJ2-1, with TRBD2 as a possible D gene (6 bases). As DNA, the CDR3 is TGCAGTGCTACCGGGGAGGTCTACAATGAGCAGTTCTTC. Translated: CSATGEVYNEQFF.